This TCR beta chain was recorded in a study of post-analysis software for immune sequencing data. Looking at the study overall: The disease courses spanned relapsing-remitting, secondary progressive and progressive-relapsing forms of multiple sclerosis. Findings of the study overall: Compared with controls, patients showed significantly lower normalized Chao1 diversity. Comparison of patients with controls showed about 5 TRBV segments more frequent in patients, TRBV5-6, TRBV5-1 and TRBV20-1 among them.

This CDR3 has 15 amino acids. Germline V CDR1 and CDR2: MDHEN, SYDVKM. V trimming: 6 bases; J trimming: 1 base; junction bases outside the gene matches: 7. Researchers reported that TCR beta cDNA libraries carried unique molecular identifiers. Around 500,000 cDNA molecules came from roughly 1 to 10 million T cells. MiXCR was run by TCRdb on the PCR reads, yielding one entry per CDR3 protein. The sample consists of hundreds of thousands of distinct CDR3 sequences, approximately 30% of them appearing once. This clonotype showed up just a few times. Its antigen is currently unknown. Sequenced: blood. The rearrangement joins TRBV28 to TRBJ2-7; 9 bases align to TRBD2. This receptor was taken from a girl between 10 and 17 years old with multiple sclerosis. DNA of the CDR3: TGTGCCAGCAGGCTGACTAGCGGACTATCCTACGAGCAGTACTTC. Its translation is CASRLTSGLSYEQYF.